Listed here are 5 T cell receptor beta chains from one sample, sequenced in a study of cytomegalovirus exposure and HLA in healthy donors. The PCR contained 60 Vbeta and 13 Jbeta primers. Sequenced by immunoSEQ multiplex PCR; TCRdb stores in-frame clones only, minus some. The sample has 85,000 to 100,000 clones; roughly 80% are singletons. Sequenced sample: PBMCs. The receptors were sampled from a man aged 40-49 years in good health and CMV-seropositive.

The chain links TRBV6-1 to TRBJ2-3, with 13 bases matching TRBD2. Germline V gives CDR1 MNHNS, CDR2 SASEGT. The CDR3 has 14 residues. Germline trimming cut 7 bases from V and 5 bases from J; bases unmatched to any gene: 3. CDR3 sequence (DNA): TGTGCCAGCATCTGGACTAGCGGGGGAGATACGCAGTATTTT. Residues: CASIWTSGGDTQYF.

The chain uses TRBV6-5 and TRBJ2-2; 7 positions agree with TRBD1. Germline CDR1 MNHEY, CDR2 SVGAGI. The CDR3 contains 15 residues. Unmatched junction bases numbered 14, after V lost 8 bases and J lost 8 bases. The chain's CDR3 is CASVYRGHAGGELFF. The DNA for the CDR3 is TGTGCCAGCGTGTACAGGGGACATGCGGGTGGGGAGCTGTTTTTT.

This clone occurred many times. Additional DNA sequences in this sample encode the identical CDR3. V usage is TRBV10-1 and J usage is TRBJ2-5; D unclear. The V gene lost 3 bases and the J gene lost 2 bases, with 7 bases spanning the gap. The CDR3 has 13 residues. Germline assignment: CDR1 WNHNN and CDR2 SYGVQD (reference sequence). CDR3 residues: CASSEQYQETQYF. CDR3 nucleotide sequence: TGCGCCAGCAGTGAACAATATCAAGAGACCCAGTACTTC.

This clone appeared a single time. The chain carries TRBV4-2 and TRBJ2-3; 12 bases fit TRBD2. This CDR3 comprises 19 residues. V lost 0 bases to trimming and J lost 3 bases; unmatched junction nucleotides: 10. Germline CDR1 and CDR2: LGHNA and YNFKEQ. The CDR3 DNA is TGTGCCAGCAGCCAAGATGTGTCTAGCGGGGGGGCCGAAACAGATACGCAGTATTTT. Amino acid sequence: CASSQDVSSGGAETDTQYF.

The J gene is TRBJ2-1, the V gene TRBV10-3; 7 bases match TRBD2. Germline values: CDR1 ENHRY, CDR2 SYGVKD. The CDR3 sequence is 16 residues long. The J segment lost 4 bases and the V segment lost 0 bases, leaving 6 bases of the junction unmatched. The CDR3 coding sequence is TGTGCCATCAGTGAGTCCGCGGGAGTCGGGTACAATGAGCAGTTCTTC. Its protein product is CAISESAGVGYNEQFF.